The 5 T cell receptor beta chains below come from one sample, sequenced in a study of cytomegalovirus exposure and HLA in healthy donors. In the PCR, 60 Vbeta and 13 Jbeta primers were used. Clones were read by immunoSEQ multiplex PCR, and TCRdb kept only the in-frame ones, dropping some. The sample records about 150,000 clones, around 78% being singletons. The sequenced material came from PBMCs. The receptors were gathered from a woman between 18 and 29 years old in good health and CMV-seronegative.

CDR3 in amino acids: CASTNPGKNIQYF. The DNA of the CDR3 is TGTGCCAGTACCAATCCAGGCAAAAACATTCAGTACTTC. This chain connects TRBV19 to TRBJ2-4; D uncertain. Germline V gene lookup returns CDR1 LNHDA and CDR2 SQIVND (reference sequence). Trimming pared 7 bases from V and 3 bases from J, leaving 10 bases between. The CDR3 is made up of 13 amino acids.

This clone has a single count. This chain joins TRBV6-6 and TRBJ1-1; D is ambiguous. This CDR3 has 13 residues. V was cut by 6 bases and J by 0 bases, with 8 bases left in between. Germline V gene lookup returns CDR1 MNHNY and CDR2 SVGAGI (reference sequence). CDR3 residues: CASSSTVNTEAFF. CDR3 nucleotide sequence: TGTGCCAGCAGCTCTACAGTGAACACTGAAGCTTTCTTT.

The chain employs TRBV4-1 and TRBJ2-1, with D perhaps matching TRBD2 (7 bases). CDR1 is MGHRA, CDR2 YSYEKL, per germline. The CDR3 extends over 15 amino acids. The V and J ends lost 3 bases and 9 bases respectively, with 18 bases between them. In DNA, the CDR3 is TGCGCCAGCAGCCAGTCGGGGGGCGTGGTGGGTGAGCAGTTCTTC. It specifies CASSQSGGVVGEQFF.

J is TRBJ2-2 and V is TRBV5-6; D gene ambiguous. Trimming shortened V by 0 bases and J by 2 bases, and 8 bases separated the two germline ends. The length of the CDR3 is 15 residues. Germline CDR1 SGHDT, CDR2 YYEEEE. The CDR3 reads CASSLEPSNTGELFF. The CDR3 nucleotides are TGTGCCAGCAGCTTGGAGCCTTCTAACACCGGGGAGCTGTTTTTT.

The chain carries TRBV5-4 and TRBJ2-5; D uncertain. Germline V gene lookup returns CDR1 SGHNT and CDR2 YYREEE (reference sequence). Trimming removed 1 base at V and 7 bases at J, with 8 bases between. This CDR3 has 12 residues. In nucleotides, the CDR3 is TGTGCCAGCAGCTTGATTTCTTCGACCCAGTACTTC. Its translation is CASSLISSTQYF.